This T cell receptor beta chain was profiled in a study of control samples from healthy donors and cancer patients. TCRdb's table, derived via immunoSEQ multiplex PCR, lists solely in-frame clones and lacks some. The sample has about 220,000 clones; 85% to 95% are singletons. The CDR3 has 14 residues. V dropped 0 bases and J dropped 0 bases, with 5 bases sitting between them. The germline V gene has CDR1 MNHEY and CDR2 SVGAGI. This TCR was sampled from a man in his fifties in good health. The gene calls are TRBV6-5 and TRBJ1-1; the D is unclear. The material sequenced was blood. The CDR3 loop is CASSYSALNTEAFF. CDR3 bases: TGTGCCAGCAGTTACTCCGCGCTGAACACTGAAGCTTTCTTT.